This TCR beta chain was recorded in a study of blood T cell repertoires in COVID-19. Study-wide context: Samples of COVID-19 (acute and convalescent) were obtained from the United States, Italy and Spain.

Some clones are missing from TCRdb's copy, which holds only in-frame ones; the method was immunoSEQ multiplex PCR. The data contain some 140,000 clones, just under 85% of them singletons. This clone was observed once. Germline assignment: CDR1 SGHDT and CDR2 YYEEEE. V gave up 0 bases and J gave up 9 bases, with 10 bases separating them. This CDR3 is built from 14 residues. This receptor was identified in an elderly woman with acute or convalescent COVID-19. Sequencing was carried out using peripheral blood. The genes are TRBV5-6 and TRBJ1-6; D might be TRBD1 (5 bases). The CDR3 protein is CASSLDGGISPLHF. CDR3 in DNA: TGTGCCAGCAGCTTGGATGGGGGGATTTCACCCCTCCACTTT.